This paragraph reports one T cell receptor (beta chain). Authors' methods: Amplifying reference gene primers gave estimates of nucleated cell counts. Method: immunoSEQ multiplex PCR; TCRdb's copy keeps in-frame clones and lacks some. Clone size and the V and J calls come from that table; the DNA yielded D and trimming. This table has tens of thousands of clones, about 90% appearing once. The data belong to a study of blood T cell repertoires in COVID-19. Study in general: There were acute and convalescent COVID-19 samples, and they came from the United States, Italy and Spain. In each case, the material was cDNA or gDNA derived from T cells, B-cell-depleted T cells, or PBMCs.

This CDR3 spans 10 amino acids. Seattle enrolled patients during active infection and tracked them longitudinally. The chain uses TRBV12-1 and TRBJ1-4; the DNA was not compared with TRBD1, the D call given in the table. TRBV12-1 is a listed pseudogene. Sequences were obtained from peripheral blood. This receptor was identified in a woman older than 75 with COVID-19, enrolled during active disease. The CDR3 nucleotides read TGTGCCAGCACCCAACAGGACCCGCCTTTT. Its translation: CASTQQDPPF.